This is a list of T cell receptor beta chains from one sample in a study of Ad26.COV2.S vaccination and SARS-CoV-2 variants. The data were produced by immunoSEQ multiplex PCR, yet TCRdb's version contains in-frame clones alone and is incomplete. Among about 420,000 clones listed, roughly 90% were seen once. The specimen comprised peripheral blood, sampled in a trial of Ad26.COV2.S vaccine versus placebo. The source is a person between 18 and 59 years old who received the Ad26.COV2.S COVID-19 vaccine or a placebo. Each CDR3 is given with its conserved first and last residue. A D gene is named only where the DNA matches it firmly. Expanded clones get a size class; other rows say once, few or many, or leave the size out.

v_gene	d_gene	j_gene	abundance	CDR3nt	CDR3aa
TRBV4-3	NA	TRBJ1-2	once	TGCGCCAGCAGCCAATTCACCCGACGGGCCCAAGCTAACTATGGCTACACCTTC	CASSQFTRRAQANYGYTF
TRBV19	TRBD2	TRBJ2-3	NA	TGTGCCAGCCAACTAACACCAGGACTAGCGGGGGTGGTAGATACGCAGTATTTT	CASQLTPGLAGVVDTQYF
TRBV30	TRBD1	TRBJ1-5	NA	TGTGCCTGGAGTGTAGGGGGCGGCGGTCAGCCCCAGCATTTT	CAWSVGGGGQPQHF
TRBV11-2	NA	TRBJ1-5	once	TGTGCCAGCAGCCTGTGGAGCAATCAGCCCCAGCATTTT	CASSLWSNQPQHF
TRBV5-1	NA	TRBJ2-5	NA	TGCGCCAGCAGCTTGGAAGCAGGCCAAGAGACCCAGTACTTC	CASSLEAGQETQYF
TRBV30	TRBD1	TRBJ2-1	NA	TGTGCCTGGAGTGTTGGGGACAGGTCTTTCTACAATGAGCAGTTCTTC	CAWSVGDRSFYNEQFF
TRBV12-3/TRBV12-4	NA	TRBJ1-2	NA	TGTGCCAGCAGTTTCAGCGGGGACTATGGCTACACCTTC	CASSFSGDYGYTF
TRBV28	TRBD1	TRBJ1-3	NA	TGTGCCAGCAGCCACTACCTAGGGACAGGGAGCGACACCATATATTTT	CASSHYLGTGSDTIYF
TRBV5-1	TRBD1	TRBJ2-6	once	TGCGCCAGCACAAAGGACAGGGACTCTGGGGCCAACGTCCTGACTTTC	CASTKDRDSGANVLTF
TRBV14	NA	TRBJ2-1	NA	TGTGCCAGCAGCCAAGGTGGTGAGCAGTTCTTC	CASSQGGEQFF
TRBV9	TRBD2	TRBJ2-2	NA	TGTGCCAGCAGTTTGACTAGCGGGGGGATTAACACCGGGGAGCTGTTTTTT	CASSLTSGGINTGELFF
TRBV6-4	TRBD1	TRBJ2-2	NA	TGTGCCAGCAGGGGGGACAGGGGCGCCGGGGAGCTGTTTTTT	CASRGDRGAGELFF
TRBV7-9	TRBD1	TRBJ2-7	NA	TGTGCCAGCCGCCATCAGGGGGCCTACGAGCAGTACTTC	CASRHQGAYEQYF
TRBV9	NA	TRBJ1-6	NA	TGTGCCAGCAGCGTTGGGACAACTGTCTATAATTCACCCCTCCACTTT	CASSVGTTVYNSPLHF
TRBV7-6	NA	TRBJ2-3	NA	TGTGCCAGCAGCTCTAAGGCGGGCGATACGCAGTATTTT	CASSSKAGDTQYF
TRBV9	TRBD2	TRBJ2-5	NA	TGTGCCAGCAGCGTTTTTGCGGGGGGTTCGGGGGAGACCCAGTACTTC	CASSVFAGGSGETQYF
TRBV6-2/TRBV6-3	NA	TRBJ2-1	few	TGTGCCAGCAGTTGGACGGGGGCCTTCTACAATGAGCAGTTCTTC	CASSWTGAFYNEQFF
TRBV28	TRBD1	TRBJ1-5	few	TGTGCCAGCAGAGGACAGGATAATCAGCCCCAGCATTTT	CASRGQDNQPQHF
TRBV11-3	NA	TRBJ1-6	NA	TGTGCCAGCAGCCAAGGGTGGTTCAATAATTCACCCCTCCACTTT	CASSQGWFNNSPLHF
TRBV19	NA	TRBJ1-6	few	TGTGCCAGTTGCCACCGATCTAATTCACCCCTCCACTTT	CASCHRSNSPLHF
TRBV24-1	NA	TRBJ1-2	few	TGTGCCACCAGTGATCCCTCAAGGGGCTATGGCTACACCTTC	CATSDPSRGYGYTF
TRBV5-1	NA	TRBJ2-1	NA	TGCGCCAGCAGCCCCCAGGGGGGAGGGATAAATGAGCAGTTCTTC	CASSPQGGGINEQFF
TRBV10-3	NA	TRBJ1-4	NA	TGTGCCATCAGTGGAGGGGGTAATGAAAAACTGTTTTTT	CAISGGGNEKLFF